This entry describes one TCR beta chain. The antigen is unknown. TCRdb keeps only in-frame clones here, not all; method: immunoSEQ multiplex PCR. The sample lists some 150,000 clones, about 72% occurring once. CDR1 and CDR2 from the germline V gene are GTSNPN and SVGIG (reference sequence). Trimming stripped 0 bases from V and 2 bases from J, with 9 bases between. The CDR3 runs 14 residues. This sample was included in a study of cytotoxic CD8 clonotypes in ibrutinib-treated CLL. Overall study context: Response samples were obtained once patients had received a median about 12 months of treatment, range 6 to 36.

General study points: Sampling schedules were unmatched across sustained-remission and progressing patients. Clonality went higher at ibrutinib response and then dropped back toward baseline at progression.

This clonotype was sampled from a human donor with chronic lymphocytic leukemia. The material was PBMCs, obtained after 12 months of ibrutinib treatment. V usage is TRBV30 and J usage is TRBJ2-3; D remains ambiguous. The CDR3 nucleotides read TGTGCCTGGAGTGTAGGCGGATCCACAGATACGCAGTATTTT. Its translation is CAWSVGGSTDTQYF.